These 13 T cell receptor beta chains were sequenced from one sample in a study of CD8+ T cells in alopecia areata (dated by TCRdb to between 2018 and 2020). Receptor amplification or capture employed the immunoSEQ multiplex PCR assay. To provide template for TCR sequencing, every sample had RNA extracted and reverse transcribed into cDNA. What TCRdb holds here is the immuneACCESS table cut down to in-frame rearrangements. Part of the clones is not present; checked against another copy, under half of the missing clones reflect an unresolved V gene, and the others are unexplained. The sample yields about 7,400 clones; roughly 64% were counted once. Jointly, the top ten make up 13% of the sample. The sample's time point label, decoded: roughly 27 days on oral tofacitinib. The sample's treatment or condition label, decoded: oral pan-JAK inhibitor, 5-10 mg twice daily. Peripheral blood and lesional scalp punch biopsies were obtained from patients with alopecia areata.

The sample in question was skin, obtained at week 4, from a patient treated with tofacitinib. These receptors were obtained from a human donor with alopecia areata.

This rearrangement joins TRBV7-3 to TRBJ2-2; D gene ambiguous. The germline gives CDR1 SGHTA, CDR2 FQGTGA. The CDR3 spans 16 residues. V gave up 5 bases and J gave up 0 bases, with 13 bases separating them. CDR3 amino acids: CASSEKIVANTGELFF. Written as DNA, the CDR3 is TGTGCCAGCAGCGAGAAAATAGTGGCGAACACCGGGGAGCTGTTTTTT.

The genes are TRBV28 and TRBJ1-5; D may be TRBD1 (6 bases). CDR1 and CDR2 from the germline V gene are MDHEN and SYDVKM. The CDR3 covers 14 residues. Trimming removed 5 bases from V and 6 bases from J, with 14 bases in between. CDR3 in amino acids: CASSIRTDAQPQHF. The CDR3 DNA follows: TGTGCCAGCAGTATAAGGACAGATGCTCAGCCCCAGCATTTT.

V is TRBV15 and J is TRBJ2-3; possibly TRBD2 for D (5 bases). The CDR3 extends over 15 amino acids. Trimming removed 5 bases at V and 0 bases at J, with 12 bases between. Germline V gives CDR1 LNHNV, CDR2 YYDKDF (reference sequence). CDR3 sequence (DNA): TGTGCCACCAGCCCCCGCGGAGGTAGCACAGATACGCAGTATTTT. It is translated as CATSPRGGSTDTQYF.

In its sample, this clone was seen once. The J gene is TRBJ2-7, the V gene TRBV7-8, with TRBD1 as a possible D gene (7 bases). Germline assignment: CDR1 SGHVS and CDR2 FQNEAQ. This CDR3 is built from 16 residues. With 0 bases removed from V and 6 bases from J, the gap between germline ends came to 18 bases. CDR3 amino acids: CASSLARQGLPREQYF. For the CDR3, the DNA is TGTGCCAGCAGCTTAGCCCGACAGGGACTCCCCCGCGAGCAGTACTTC.

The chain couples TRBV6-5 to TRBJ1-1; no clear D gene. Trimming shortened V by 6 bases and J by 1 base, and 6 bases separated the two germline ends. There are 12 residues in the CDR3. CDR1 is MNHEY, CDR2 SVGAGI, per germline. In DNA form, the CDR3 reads TGTGCCAGCAGGGGTAGGAACACTGAAGCTTTCTTT. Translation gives CASRGRNTEAFF.

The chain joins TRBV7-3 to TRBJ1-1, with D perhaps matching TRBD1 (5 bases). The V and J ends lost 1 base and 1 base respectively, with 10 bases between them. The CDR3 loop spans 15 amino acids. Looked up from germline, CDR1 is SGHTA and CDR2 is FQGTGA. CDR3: CASSLMRGANTEAFF. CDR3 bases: TGTGCCAGCAGCTTAATGCGGGGCGCGAACACTGAAGCTTTCTTT.

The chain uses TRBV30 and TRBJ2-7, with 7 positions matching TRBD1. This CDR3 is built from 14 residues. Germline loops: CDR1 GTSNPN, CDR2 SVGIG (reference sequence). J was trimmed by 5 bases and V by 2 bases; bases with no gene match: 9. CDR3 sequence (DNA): TGTGCCTGGAGTTCCCACAGGGGATTTAACGAGCAGTACTTC. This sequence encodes CAWSSHRGFNEQYF.

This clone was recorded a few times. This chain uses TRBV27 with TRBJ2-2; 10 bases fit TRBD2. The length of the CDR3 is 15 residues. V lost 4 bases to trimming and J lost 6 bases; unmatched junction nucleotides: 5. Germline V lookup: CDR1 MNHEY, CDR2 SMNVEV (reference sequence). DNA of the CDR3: TGTGCCAGCAGTTCGACTAGCGGGTACGCCGGGGAGCTGTTTTTT. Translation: CASSSTSGYAGELFF.

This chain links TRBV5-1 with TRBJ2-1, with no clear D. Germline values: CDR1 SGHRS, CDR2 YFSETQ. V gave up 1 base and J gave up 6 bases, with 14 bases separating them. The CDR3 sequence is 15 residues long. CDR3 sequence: CASSLTTLGVNEQFF. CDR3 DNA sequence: TGCGCCAGCAGCTTGACTACCCTTGGGGTCAATGAGCAGTTCTTC.

CDR3 amino acids: CASSRQGSPHEQYF. As DNA, the CDR3 is TGTGCCAGCAGCCGACAGGGGTCCCCCCACGAGCAGTACTTC. V is TRBV27 and J is TRBJ2-7; TRBD1 matches 8 bases. V was pared by 6 bases and J by 5 bases, with 9 bases of the junction left unmatched. This CDR3 has 14 amino acids. Germline values: CDR1 MNHEY, CDR2 SMNVEV (reference sequence).

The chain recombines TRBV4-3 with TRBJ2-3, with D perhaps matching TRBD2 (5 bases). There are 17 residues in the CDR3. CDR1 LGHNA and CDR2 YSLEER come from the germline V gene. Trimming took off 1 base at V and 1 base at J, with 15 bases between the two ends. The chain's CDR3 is CASSQALSKAGTDTQYF. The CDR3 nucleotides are TGCGCCAGCAGCCAAGCTCTCTCGAAAGCGGGCACAGATACGCAGTATTTT.

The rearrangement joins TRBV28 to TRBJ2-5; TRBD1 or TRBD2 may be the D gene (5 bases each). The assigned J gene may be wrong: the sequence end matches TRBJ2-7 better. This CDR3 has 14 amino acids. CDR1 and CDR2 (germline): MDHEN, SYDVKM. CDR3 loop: CASSFFRDRSEQYF. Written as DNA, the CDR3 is TGTGCCAGCAGTTTCTTCCGGGACCGGAGCGAGCAGTACTTC.

CDR3 in amino acids: CASSQGVRTRVDEQFF. The CDR3, as DNA: TGTGCCAGCAGCCAAGGGGTACGCACGCGGGTCGATGAGCAGTTCTTC. The chain has TRBV4-2 and TRBJ2-1; weak D call: TRBD2 (5 bases). Trimming took 1 base from V and 8 from J, leaving 18 bases between them. The CDR3 extends over 16 amino acids. Germline V lookup: CDR1 LGHNA, CDR2 YNFKEQ.